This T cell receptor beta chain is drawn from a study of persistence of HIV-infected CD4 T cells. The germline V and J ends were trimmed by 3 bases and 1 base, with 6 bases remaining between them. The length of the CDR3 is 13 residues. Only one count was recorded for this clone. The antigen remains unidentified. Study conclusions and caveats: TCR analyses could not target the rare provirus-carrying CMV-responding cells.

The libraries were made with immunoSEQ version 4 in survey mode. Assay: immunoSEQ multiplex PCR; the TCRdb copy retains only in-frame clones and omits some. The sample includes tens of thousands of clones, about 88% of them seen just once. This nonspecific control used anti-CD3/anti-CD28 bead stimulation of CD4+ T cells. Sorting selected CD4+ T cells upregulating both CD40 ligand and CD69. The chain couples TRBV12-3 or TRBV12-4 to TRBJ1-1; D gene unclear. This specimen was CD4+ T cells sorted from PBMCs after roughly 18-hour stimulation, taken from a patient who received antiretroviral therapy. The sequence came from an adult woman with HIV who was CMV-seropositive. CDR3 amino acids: CASSFTRNTEAFF. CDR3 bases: TGTGCCAGCAGTTTTACAAGGAACACTGAAGCTTTCTTT.